This T cell receptor (beta chain) was observed in a study of blood T cell repertoires in COVID-19. TCRdb's copy holds only in-frame clones and misses some; the assay was immunoSEQ multiplex PCR. The data contain 310,000 or so clones, around 90% of them singletons. The length of the CDR3 is 16 residues. V lost 2 bases and J 2 bases, leaving 11 bases between the germline ends. Per the germline V gene, CDR1 is SGHDT and CDR2 is YYEEEE. Sequenced sample: peripheral blood. This chain connects TRBV5-6 to TRBJ2-6; tentatively, D is TRBD1 (6 bases). The TCR was taken from a woman aged 50 to 60 who had recovered from COVID-19. The CDR3: CASSLLHRAGANVLTF. The CDR3 bases are TGTGCCAGCAGCTTACTCCACAGGGCTGGGGCCAACGTCCTGACTTTC.